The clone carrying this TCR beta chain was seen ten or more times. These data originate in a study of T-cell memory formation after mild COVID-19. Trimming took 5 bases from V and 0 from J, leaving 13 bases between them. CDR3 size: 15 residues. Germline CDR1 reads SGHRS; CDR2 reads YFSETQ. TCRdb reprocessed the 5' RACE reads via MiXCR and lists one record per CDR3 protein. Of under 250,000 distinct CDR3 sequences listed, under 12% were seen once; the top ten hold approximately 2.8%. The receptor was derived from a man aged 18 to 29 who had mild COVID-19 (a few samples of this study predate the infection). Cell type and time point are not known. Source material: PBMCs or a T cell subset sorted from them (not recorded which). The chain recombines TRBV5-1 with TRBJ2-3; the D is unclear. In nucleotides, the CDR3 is TGCGCCAGCAGTCTATCGAGTTCTAGCACAGATACGCAGTATTTT. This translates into CASSLSSSSTDTQYF.